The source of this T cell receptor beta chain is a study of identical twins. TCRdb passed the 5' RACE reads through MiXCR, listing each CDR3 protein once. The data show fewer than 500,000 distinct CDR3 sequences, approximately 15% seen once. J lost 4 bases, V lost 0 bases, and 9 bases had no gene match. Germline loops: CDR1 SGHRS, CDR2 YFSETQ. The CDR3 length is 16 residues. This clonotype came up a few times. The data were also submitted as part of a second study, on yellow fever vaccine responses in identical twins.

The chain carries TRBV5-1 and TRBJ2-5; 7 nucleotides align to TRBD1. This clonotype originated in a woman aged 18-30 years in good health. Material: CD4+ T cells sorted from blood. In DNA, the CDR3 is TGCGCCAGCAGCTTGGGACAAGGGGGCACGATAGAGACCCAGTACTTC. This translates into CASSLGQGGTIETQYF.